Below, 6 T cell receptor beta chains from the same sample are listed, as sequenced in a study of cytomegalovirus exposure and HLA in healthy donors. The primer mix had 60 Vbeta and 13 Jbeta primers. Repertoires were generated with immunoSEQ multiplex PCR, while TCRdb's copy carries only in-frame clones and drops some. The sample holds nearly 200,000 clones, 77% seen once. Sample: PBMCs. Every receptor here comes from a woman between 25 and 40 years old in good health and CMV-seropositive.

The V and J genes are TRBV11-2 and TRBJ1-1, with D unresolved. The CDR3 runs to 14 residues. With 3 bases removed from V and 1 base from J, the gap between germline ends came to 9 bases. Germline V gene lookup returns CDR1 SGHAT and CDR2 FQNNGV. The CDR3 region has the DNA TGTGCCAGCAGCTTCGCGGGCCCGAACACTGAAGCTTTCTTT. Protein product: CASSFAGPNTEAFF.

The V gene is TRBV4-3, the J gene TRBJ2-3; maybe TRBD2 (7 bases). The germline V and J ends were trimmed by 0 bases and 3 bases, with 16 bases remaining between them. CDR1 is LGHNA and CDR2 is YSLEER in the germline V gene. The CDR3 consists of 17 residues. The CDR3 DNA reads as TGCGCCAGCAGCCAAGATAGGGGGGGAGGGCCGACAGATACGCAGTATTTT. The encoded protein is CASSQDRGGGPTDTQYF.

The gene calls are TRBV28 and TRBJ1-5, with D perhaps TRBD1 (6 bases). Germline CDR1 is MDHEN and CDR2 is SYDVKM. The CDR3 contains 15 residues. V lost 3 bases and J lost 6, with 15 bases in between. The CDR3 nucleotides are TGTGCCAGCAGTTTCACGCCAGGGGTAAGTCAGCCCCAGCATTTT. This encodes CASSFTPGVSQPQHF.

The chain is built from TRBV28 and TRBJ1-2; 9 bases map to TRBD1. Germline values: CDR1 MDHEN, CDR2 SYDVKM. The CDR3 extends over 16 amino acids. Trimming took 3 bases from V and 0 from J; bases not matched to a gene: 5. CDR3 amino acids: CASSFPGQGSNYGYTF. The CDR3 coding sequence is TGTGCCAGCAGTTTCCCCGGACAGGGGTCTAACTATGGCTACACCTTC.

This rearrangement joins TRBV28 to TRBJ1-2, with D possibly matching TRBD1 (6 bases). V lost 10 bases and J lost 6, with 18 bases in between. Per germline, CDR1 MDHEN and CDR2 SYDVKM. The CDR3 covers 13 residues. CDR3 sequence (DNA): TGTGCCACCCTGTTGGGGGCGAGGGATGGCTACACCTTC. Its translation: CATLLGARDGYTF.

This clone was recorded once. The chain links TRBV4-3 to TRBJ1-1; possibly TRBD1 for D (6 bases). V was trimmed by 3 bases and J by 1 base, leaving 9 bases between them. Germline V gene sequence: CDR1 LGHNA, CDR2 YSLEER. The CDR3 spans 14 residues. The CDR3 here is CASSQGDTNTEAFF. The CDR3 region has the DNA TGCGCCAGCAGCCAGGGGGACACGAACACTGAAGCTTTCTTT.